This T cell receptor (beta chain) is drawn from a study of blood T cells in healthy people across ages. Study details: About one barcoded beta molecule per two T cells was the capture yield of template switching.

CDR1 is MDHEN, CDR2 SYDVKM, per germline. This CDR3 is 13 amino acids long. As regards this clonotype: Its antigen is currently unknown. The germline gene is not matched at one end of the junction; a read error may be the cause.

For the second PCR, which ran for about 7 to 11 cycles, a sample-barcoded 5' primer and a J-beta primer mix were used. A minimum of 2.5 million CDR3-containing paired-end reads was obtained for each sample. TCRdb called the 5' RACE reads again in MiXCR, with one record for every CDR3 protein. The profile shows approximately 800,000 distinct CDR3 sequences, 56% of them singletons. Whole-study results and caveats: Per-million-T-cell TCR beta diversity fell roughly linearly with age.

Sequenced material: blood. The receptor comes from a man aged 40-55 years in good health. V and J are TRBV28 and TRBJ2-5; the D gene is possibly TRBD2 (5 bases). The CDR3 sequence: CAGSYGDGETQYF. Written as DNA, the CDR3 is TGTGCCGGCAGTTACGGGGATGGGGAGACCCAGTACTTC.